The present T cell receptor (beta chain) was sequenced within a study of neoadjuvant anti-PD-1 for oral cavity cancer. At the level of the study: Most patients had three to four biweekly doses of 3 mg/kg nivolumab before resection. Patients without progression received a fourth nivolumab dose around day 43, then surgical resection on days 50-56. Findings and limits, study-wide: After neoadjuvant nivolumab, PBMC T cell clonality was significantly higher in non-responders than responders.

Most PBMC samples had 480 ng input DNA in six replicates. Sequencing used immunoSEQ multiplex PCR; TCRdb keeps in-frame clones, though not all of them. The top ten hold around 3.7% of the sample, which has approximately 30,000 clones, roughly 80% seen once. As to this clone: Its specificity is not known.

Germline V lookup: CDR1 LGHNA, CDR2 YSLEER. V lost 4 bases and J lost 2, with 15 bases in between. The CDR3 contains 16 residues. Time point: after neoadjuvant nivolumab, at surgical resection. The sequences come from PBMCs, collected after nivolumab (anti-PD-1) treatment. The chain couples TRBV4-3 to TRBJ1-5; D unresolved. The receptor's source is a person aged 40 to 85 with oral cavity squamous cell carcinoma. The DNA of the CDR3 is TGCGCCAGCAGCCCTTCCCTTATAGCGGGCAATCAGCCCCAGCATTTT. The encoded protein is CASSPSLIAGNQPQHF.